Reported below is one TCR beta chain. Its antigen remains unknown. This sample is drawn from a study of vaccination effects on CD4 cells after COVID-19. The J segment lost 4 bases and the V segment lost 9 bases, leaving 6 bases of the junction unmatched. The CDR3 is made up of 13 amino acids. From germline, CDR1 is MDHEN and CDR2 SYDVKM. TCRdb keeps only in-frame clones here, not all; method: immunoSEQ multiplex PCR. The repertoire holds roughly 53,000 clones, with more than 70% as singletons. Prior to sequencing, the ViraFEST assay stimulated PBMC with viral peptide pools, which expanded the antigen-specific CD4+ T cells. The culture ran for around ten days before CD4+ T cells were isolated. Neither prior SARS-CoV-2 infection nor positive nucleocapsid antibodies were present in the vaccine recipients. Peptides at about 10 ug/ml and IL-2 at approximately 9.1 IU/ml were added to approximately 2 million PBMC per well. Half-medium exchanges with IL-2 medium took place on days 3 and 7.

The receptor's source is a human donor who received a COVID-19 vaccine. The sequencing here drew on CD4+ T cells from PBMCs cultured with HCoV-OC43 spike peptides, taken before COVID-19 vaccination. Subset given: HCoV-OC43 spike overlapping peptide pool stimulation. V is TRBV28 and J is TRBJ2-5, with 9 nucleotides matching TRBD1. This CDR3 reads CASHRGLGETQYF. Written as DNA, the CDR3 is TGTGCCAGTCACAGGGGGCTGGGAGAGACCCAGTACTTC.